What follows is one T cell receptor beta chain and its context. Original handling: Scientists estimated how many nucleated cells there were by amplifying reference gene primers. Using immunoSEQ multiplex PCR, the repertoire was profiled, and TCRdb retains in-frame clones only, with some absent. That table furnishes V, J and clone size, whereas the DNA furnished D and trimming. The sample carries about 100,000 clones, 80% recorded once. This sample is part of a study of blood T cell repertoires in COVID-19. Study-level background: Nucleic acid was either cDNA or gDNA, and it came from T cells, B-cell-depleted T cells, or PBMCs.

J was trimmed by 5 bases and V by 5 bases; bases with no gene match: 6. The CDR3 totals 14 residues. Per the germline V gene, CDR1 is GTSNPN and CDR2 is SVGIG (reference sequence). The source material was peripheral blood. This sequence originates from a woman in her sixties or seventies with acute or convalescent COVID-19. The chain uses TRBV30 and TRBJ2-2, with 9 nucleotides matching TRBD1. The CDR3 bases are TGTGCCTGGGACACAGGGGGCGCGACCGGGGAGCTGTTTTTT. This gives the protein CAWDTGGATGELFF.